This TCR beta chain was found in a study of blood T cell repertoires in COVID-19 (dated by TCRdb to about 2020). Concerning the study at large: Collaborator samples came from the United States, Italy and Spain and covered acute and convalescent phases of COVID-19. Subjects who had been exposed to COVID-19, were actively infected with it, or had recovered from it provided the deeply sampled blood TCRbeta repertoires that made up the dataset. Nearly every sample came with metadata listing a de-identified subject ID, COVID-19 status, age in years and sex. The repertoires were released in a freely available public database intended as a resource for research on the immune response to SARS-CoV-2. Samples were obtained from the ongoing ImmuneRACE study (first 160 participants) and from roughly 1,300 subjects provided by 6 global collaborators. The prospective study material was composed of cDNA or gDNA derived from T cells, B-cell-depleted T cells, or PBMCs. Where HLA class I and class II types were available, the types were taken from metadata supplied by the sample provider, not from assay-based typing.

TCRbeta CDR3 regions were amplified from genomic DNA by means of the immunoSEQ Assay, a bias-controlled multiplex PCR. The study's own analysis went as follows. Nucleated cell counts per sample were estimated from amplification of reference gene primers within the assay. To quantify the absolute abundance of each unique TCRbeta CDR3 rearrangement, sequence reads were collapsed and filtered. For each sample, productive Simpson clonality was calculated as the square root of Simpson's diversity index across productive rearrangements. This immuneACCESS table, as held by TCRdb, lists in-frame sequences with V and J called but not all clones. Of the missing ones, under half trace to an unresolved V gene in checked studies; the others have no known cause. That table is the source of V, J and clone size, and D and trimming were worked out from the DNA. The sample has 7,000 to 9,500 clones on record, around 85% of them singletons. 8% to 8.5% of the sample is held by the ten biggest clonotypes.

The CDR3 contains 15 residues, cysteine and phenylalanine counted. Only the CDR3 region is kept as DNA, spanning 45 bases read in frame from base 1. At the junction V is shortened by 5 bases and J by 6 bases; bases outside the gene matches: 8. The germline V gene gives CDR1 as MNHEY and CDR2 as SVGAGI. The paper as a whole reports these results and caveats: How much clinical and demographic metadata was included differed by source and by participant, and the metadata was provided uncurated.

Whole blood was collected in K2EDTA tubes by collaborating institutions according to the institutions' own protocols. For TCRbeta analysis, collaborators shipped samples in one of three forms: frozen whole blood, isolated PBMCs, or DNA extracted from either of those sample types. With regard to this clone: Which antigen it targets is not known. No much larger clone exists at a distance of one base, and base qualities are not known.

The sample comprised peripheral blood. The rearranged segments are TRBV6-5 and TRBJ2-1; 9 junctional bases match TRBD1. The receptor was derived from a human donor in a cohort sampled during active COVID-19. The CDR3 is CASSITGTGSNEQFF. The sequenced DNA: TGTGCCAGCAGTATAACCGGGACAGGGTCCAATGAGCAGTTCTTC.